The sequence of this T cell receptor (beta chain) was determined in a study of control samples from healthy donors and cancer patients. Generated by immunoSEQ multiplex PCR, the TCRdb table keeps only in-frame clones and is missing some. The repertoire holds fewer than 200,000 clones, with roughly nine tenths as singletons. Sequencing input: blood. The origin of this receptor is a man aged 25-45 years in good health.

CDR3 coding DNA: TGTGCCAGCAGTCACCAACTAGCGGAAAAGACCTACGAGCAGTACTTC. This codes for CASSHQLAEKTYEQYF. This chain joins TRBV27 and TRBJ2-7; 8 bases are a match to TRBD2. With V trimmed by 5 bases and J by 2 bases, 11 bases remained unmatched. Germline V lookup: CDR1 MNHEY, CDR2 SMNVEV (reference sequence). The CDR3 sequence is 16 residues long.